This T cell receptor beta chain was retrieved from a study of cytomegalovirus exposure and HLA in healthy donors. With V trimmed by 1 base and J by 1 base, 2 bases remained unmatched. The CDR3 consists of 15 residues. The germline V gene encodes CDR1 LNHDA and CDR2 SQIVND (reference sequence). It was with 60 Vbeta and 13 Jbeta primers that the PCR ran. The repertoire was sequenced with immunoSEQ multiplex PCR; TCRdb's copy has only in-frame clones and lacks some. In the table there are 150,000 or so clones, approximately 81% of which are singletons. The chain links TRBV19 to TRBJ2-7; 9 nucleotides agree with TRBD1. The sample comprised PBMCs. The clonotype originates from a man in his fifties or sixties in good health and CMV-seropositive. CDR3 amino acids: CASSIGGTGSYEQYF. The CDR3 nucleotides read TGTGCCAGTAGTATAGGGGGGACAGGGTCCTACGAGCAGTACTTC. The full variable domain, in which reference TRBV19 and TRBJ2-7 provide the parts outside the CDR3, is DGGITQSPKYLFRKEGQNVTLSCEQNLNHDAMYWYRQDPGQGLRLIYYSQIVNDFQKGDIAEGYSVSREKKESFPLTVTSAQKNPTAFYLCASSIGGTGSYEQYFGPGTRLTVT.